This T cell receptor beta chain was captured by sequencing in a study of regulatory T cells in long-lasting Graves disease. Study-wide findings and caveats: There were preferences for TRBV28, TRBJ1-2 and TRBJ2-5 in persistent disease.

The CDR3 has 15 amino acids. Germline CDR1 and CDR2: SGDLS and YYNGEE. Trimming took 3 bases from V and 6 from J, leaving 13 bases between them. Notes on this clonotype: Its antigen is currently unknown.

Sequencing libraries for TCR beta were prepared with iRepertoire HTBI primers and Arm-PCR of CDR3 regions. TCRdb ran MiXCR on the multiplex PCR reads and lists one entry per CDR3 protein. Of roughly 530,000 distinct CDR3 sequences in the sample, roughly a sixth were seen once. As for time point: newly diagnosed GD, antithyroid drugs for less than 3 months. Making the TCR library involved RNA that had been extracted from PBMCs. Patients with Graves' disease were diagnosed by American Thyroid Association guidelines. These same data were also listed under a study on T cells in Graves' hyperthyroidism and ophthalmopathy.

The origin of this receptor is a woman in her forties or fifties with Graves disease. The material was peripheral blood mononuclear cells (PBMCs), obtained at new diagnosis, from a patient treated with antithyroid drugs. The chain has TRBV9 and TRBJ1-6; D is uncertain. CDR3 bases: TGTGCCAGCAGCGCCGAGGGCAGCGTTAATTCACCCCTCCACTTT. The encoded protein is CASSAEGSVNSPLHF. The full variable domain, with the rest looked up from reference TRBV9 and TRBJ1-6, is DSGVTQTPKHLITATGQRVTLRCSPRSGDLSVYWYQQSLDQGLQFLIQYYNGEERAKGNILERFSAQQFPDLHSELNLSSLELGDSALYFCASSAEGSVNSPLHFGNGTRLTVT.